The 17 T cell receptor beta chains reported below all come from one sample, sequenced in a study of OX40 agonist ivuxolimab in advanced cancers. Clones were read by immunoSEQ multiplex PCR, and TCRdb kept only the in-frame ones, dropping some. The data hold tens of thousands of clones, with 88% observed a single time. The sample consisted of CD4+ or CD8+ T cells sorted from blood, taken in a trial of the OX40 agonist ivuxolimab. Receptors were obtained from an adult with an advanced solid tumor such as melanoma, head and neck, liver or kidney cancer.

The V and J genes are TRBV7-3 and TRBJ2-3, with D hard to call. The germline V gene has CDR1 SGHTA and CDR2 FQGTGA. V lost 2 bases and J 2 bases, leaving 8 bases between the germline ends. This CDR3 contains 14 residues. CDR3 nucleotide sequence: TGTGCCAGCAGCTTATTCTCAGCCACAGATACGCAGTATTTT. This translates into CASSLFSATDTQYF. Supplemented by reference TRBV7-3 and TRBJ2-3, the full variable domain reads GAGVSQTPSNKVTEKGKYVELRCDPISGHTALYWYRQSLGQGPEFLIYFQGTGAADDSGLPNDRFFAVRPEGSVSTLKIQRTERGDSAVYLCASSLFSATDTQYFGPGTRLTVL.

The V call is TRBV27, the J call TRBJ1-1; weak D call: TRBD1 (5 bases). Germline V CDR1 and CDR2: MNHEY, SMNVEV (reference sequence). Between the trimmed V and J ends, which lost 4 bases and 0 bases, there was a span of 12 bases. This CDR3 has 15 residues. CDR3 DNA sequence: TGTGCCAGCAGTTCAACCGGGACGTTGAACACTGAAGCTTTCTTT. It codes for CASSSTGTLNTEAFF.

Concerning this clone itself: Within the sample, other DNA sequences also encode this same CDR3. This chain joins TRBV6-5 and TRBJ1-1; D is unresolved. This CDR3 region has 14 residues. Germline CDR1 is MNHEY and CDR2 is SVGAGI. Trimming left V 0 bases short and J 1 base short, with 6 bases between. DNA of the CDR3: TGTGCCAGCAGTTACTCATGGGGGAACACTGAAGCTTTCTTT. It is translated as CASSYSWGNTEAFF.

This clone was recorded only once. The J gene is TRBJ1-1, the V gene TRBV5-1; maybe TRBD1 (5 bases). This CDR3 spans 14 amino acids. V lost 0 bases to trimming and J lost 6 bases, with 12 bases between them. The germline CDR1 and CDR2 sequences are SGHRS and YFSETQ. The CDR3 is CASSLASTGSEAFF. CDR3 nucleotides: TGCGCCAGCAGCTTGGCCTCAACAGGATCTGAAGCTTTCTTT.

This chain connects TRBV19 to TRBJ2-3, with D possibly being TRBD2 (5 bases). Trimming removed 3 bases from V and 0 bases from J, with 13 bases in between. This CDR3 spans 16 amino acids. Germline CDR1 reads LNHDA; CDR2 reads SQIVND (reference sequence). The DNA of the CDR3 is TGTGCCAGTAGTATTAGGGAGACAAGTAGCACAGATACGCAGTATTTT. It specifies CASSIRETSSTDTQYF.

This chain links TRBV4-1 with TRBJ2-5; D might be TRBD1 (5 bases). Trimming removed 3 bases from V and 2 bases from J, with 22 bases in between. CDR3 length equals 18 residues. Germline V gene sequence: CDR1 MGHRA, CDR2 YSYEKL. The CDR3 DNA reads as TGCGCCAGCAGCCACTCACCCCCCAAGGGGTCTGTGCAAGAGACCCAGTACTTC. Translation gives CASSHSPPKGSVQETQYF.

The genes are TRBV28 and TRBJ1-1; D is ambiguous. The CDR3 is 15 residues long. Trimming took 1 base from V and 6 from J, leaving 15 bases between them. Germline lookup yields CDR1 MDHEN and CDR2 SYDVKM. CDR3 DNA: TGTGCCAGCAGTTTATCCGCTAGCGGGGTTCCTGAAGCTTTCTTT. Protein product: CASSLSASGVPEAFF.

The gene calls are TRBV5-6 and TRBJ1-1; no reliable D call. CDR1 SGHDT and CDR2 YYEEEE come from the germline V gene. The V and J ends lost 0 bases and 2 bases respectively, with 11 bases between them. The CDR3 is made up of 15 amino acids. The CDR3 reads CASSLGPPGNTEAFF. The DNA of the CDR3 is TGTGCCAGCAGCTTGGGGCCCCCGGGAAACACTGAAGCTTTCTTT.

The chain employs TRBV6-1 and TRBJ2-3; no definite D call. V was cut by 2 bases and J by 0 bases, with 9 bases left in between. Germline loops: CDR1 MNHNS, CDR2 SASEGT. The CDR3 spans 15 residues. CDR3: CASSEFRSSTDTQYF. The CDR3 DNA sequence: TGTGCCAGCAGTGAATTTCGATCTAGCACAGATACGCAGTATTTT.

The J gene is TRBJ1-5, the V gene TRBV30, with D possibly being TRBD1 (5 bases). CDR3 length: 16 amino acids. Trimming stripped 1 base from V and 2 bases from J, with 15 bases between. Germline V gene data show CDR1 as GTSNPN and CDR2 as SVGIG (reference sequence). CDR3 in amino acids: CAWSDDRGVGNQPQHF. As DNA, the CDR3 is TGTGCCTGGAGTGATGATAGAGGGGTGGGCAATCAGCCCCAGCATTTT.

The rearrangement links TRBV2 to TRBJ2-7, with TRBD2 matching 7 bases. CDR1 and CDR2 from the germline V gene are SNHLY and FYNNEI. V was pared by 5 bases and J by 4 bases, with 2 bases of the junction left unmatched. The length of the CDR3 is 12 residues. The CDR3 DNA sequence: TGTGCCAGCAGTTTTAGCGGGTACGAGCAGTACGTC. Translating gives CASSFSGYEQYV.

The chain employs TRBV2 and TRBJ2-1; 11 bases are shared with TRBD2. V lost 3 bases to trimming and J lost 0 bases; unmatched junction nucleotides: 4. The CDR3 is 17 residues long. Germline V gene sequence: CDR1 SNHLY, CDR2 FYNNEI. CDR3 sequence (DNA): TGTGCCAGCAGTGAGCCTAGCGGGGGGAGCTCCTACAATGAGCAGTTCTTC. It yields the protein CASSEPSGGSSYNEQFF.

The chain carries TRBV19 and TRBJ2-5; no reliable D call. The germline CDR1 and CDR2 sequences are LNHDA and SQIVND (reference sequence). This CDR3 is 13 amino acids long. Trimming removed 5 bases at V and 1 base at J, with 8 bases between. Here the CDR3 DNA reads TGTGCCAGTAGTTTGAGCTTCCAAGAGACCCAGTACTTC. This encodes CASSLSFQETQYF.

This chain joins TRBV28 and TRBJ2-1; D could derive from TRBD1 or TRBD2 (5 bases each). Trimming took 3 bases from V and 6 from J, leaving 9 bases between them. Germline CDR1 MDHEN, CDR2 SYDVKM. This CDR3 comprises 13 residues. CDR3 sequence (DNA): TGTGCCAGCAGTTTGAGGGGTTTCAATGAGCAGTTCTTC. Its translation: CASSLRGFNEQFF.

The rearrangement joins TRBV19 to TRBJ1-3; D unclear. The CDR3 is 12 residues long. Germline V gene lookup returns CDR1 LNHDA and CDR2 SQIVND (reference sequence). V shed 9 bases and J shed 2 bases, with 8 bases lying between them. This CDR3 reads CASSNPGNTIYF. DNA for the CDR3: TGTGCCAGCTCTAACCCTGGAAACACCATATATTTT.

As DNA, the CDR3 is TGTGCCAGCAGTCTTGGGGGGGGCACAGATACGCAGTATTTT. Its protein product is CASSLGGGTDTQYF. The V call is TRBV9, the J call TRBJ2-3, with 7 bases that match TRBD2. In germline, CDR1 is SGDLS, CDR2 YYNGEE. The CDR3 covers 14 residues. V lost 5 bases to trimming and J lost 1 base; unmatched junction nucleotides: 4.

The rearrangement uses TRBV28 and TRBJ1-5; no reliable D call. V lost 4 bases, J lost 10 bases, and 20 bases lay in between. Per the germline V gene, CDR1 is MDHEN and CDR2 is SYDVKM. This CDR3 is built from 15 residues. The CDR3 protein is CASSSTLYSYEPQHF. In DNA form, the CDR3 reads TGTGCCAGCAGTTCCACCCTTTACTCATACGAACCCCAGCATTTT.